Shown below are 23 T cell receptor beta chains from a single sample sequenced in a study of cytomegalovirus exposure and HLA in healthy donors. The PCR made use of 60 Vbeta and 13 Jbeta primers. Sequencing used immunoSEQ multiplex PCR; TCRdb keeps in-frame clones, though not all of them. The sample has around 150,000 clones, approximately 79% seen once. Sequencing used PBMCs. All receptors come from a man aged 45 to 65 in good health and CMV-seropositive.

V usage is TRBV4-3 and J usage is TRBJ2-3; D is perhaps TRBD2 (7 bases). The CDR3 runs to 17 residues. The V gene's germline CDR1 is LGHNA and CDR2 YSLEER. Trimming left V 0 bases short and J 2 bases short, with 15 bases between. The CDR3 loop is CASSQDRGGQITDTQYF. DNA for the CDR3: TGCGCCAGCAGCCAAGATCGCGGGGGACAAATCACAGATACGCAGTATTTT.

This sequence joins TRBV19 and TRBJ1-1; possibly TRBD1 for D (6 bases). The ends were cut back, 6 bases at V and 3 bases at J, with 20 bases in the middle. CDR1 and CDR2 (germline): LNHDA, SQIVND (reference sequence). This CDR3 is built from 16 residues. The chain's CDR3 is CASSDPGHSGDTEAFF. The DNA for the CDR3 is TGTGCCAGTAGCGACCCGGGACACTCAGGGGACACTGAAGCTTTCTTT.

The chain uses TRBV6-6 and TRBJ1-1, with D possibly TRBD1 on 6 matching bases. Germline CDR1 and CDR2: MNHNY and SVGAGI (reference sequence). The CDR3 has 16 residues. V was shortened by 0 bases and J by 5 bases, with 16 bases between the two germline ends. The CDR3 DNA reads TGTGCCAGCAGTTACTCGATTCAGGGGTATCGAACTGAAGCTTTCTTT. It codes for CASSYSIQGYRTEAFF.

This rearrangement joins TRBV29-1 to TRBJ2-2, with D tentatively TRBD2 (7 bases). Per the germline V gene, CDR1 is SQVTM and CDR2 is ANQGSEA. The CDR3 contains 14 residues. The V and J ends lost 6 bases and 8 bases respectively, with 19 bases between them. The CDR3 loop is CSVGRGARWGELFF. The CDR3 region has the DNA TGCAGCGTGGGACGGGGGGCGCGATGGGGGGAGCTGTTTTTT.

The sample holds one count of this clone. The J gene is TRBJ2-3, the V gene TRBV28; TRBD1 matches 7 bases. The CDR3 consists of 15 residues. Germline CDR1 reads MDHEN; CDR2 reads SYDVKM. After removal of 4 bases from V and 8 bases from J, the junction contained 12 bases not matched to a gene. CDR3 residues: CASSSKGQRKGTQYF. CDR3 DNA: TGTGCCAGCAGTTCAAAGGGACAGAGGAAAGGTACGCAGTATTTT.

The gene calls are TRBV2 and TRBJ1-1; D is undetermined. V was clipped by 2 bases and J by 7 bases, with 5 bases between them. The length of the CDR3 is 11 residues. The germline V gene has CDR1 SNHLY and CDR2 FYNNEI. CDR3 residues: CASSEQFEAFF. The CDR3 DNA follows: TGTGCCAGCAGTGAACAGTTTGAAGCTTTCTTT.

The rearrangement uses TRBV5-1 and TRBJ1-1; D is possibly TRBD1 (5 bases). V dropped 3 bases and J dropped 1 base, with 16 bases sitting between them. Germline loops: CDR1 SGHRS, CDR2 YFSETQ. The CDR3 runs to 16 residues. As DNA, the CDR3 is TGCGCCAGCAGCTGGGGCATACCCTCAGAGAACACTGAAGCTTTCTTT. Protein sequence: CASSWGIPSENTEAFF.

The J gene is TRBJ1-6, the V gene TRBV5-1; D may be TRBD1 (6 bases). The length of the CDR3 is 18 residues. CDR1 is SGHRS and CDR2 is YFSETQ in the germline V gene. Trimming removed 4 bases at V and 0 bases at J, with 17 bases between. The DNA of the CDR3 is TGCGCCAGCAGCCAAAACAGGGCCGGGAACTCCTATAATTCACCCCTCCACTTT. Translation gives CASSQNRAGNSYNSPLHF.

V is TRBV2 and J is TRBJ1-2, with unresolved D. This CDR3 has 12 residues. V lost 4 bases, J lost 4 bases, and 7 bases lay in between. Germline V lookup: CDR1 SNHLY, CDR2 FYNNEI. Written as DNA, the CDR3 is TGTGCCAGCAGTGTACAGTCCTATGGCTACACCTTC. This codes for CASSVQSYGYTF.

V is TRBV5-3 and J is TRBJ2-5; 8 bases fit TRBD1. TRBV5-3 has ORF status, its function being uncertain. The CDR3 runs 15 residues. V trimming: 1 base; J trimming: 5 bases; junction bases outside the gene matches: 7. The CDR3: CARSLRRQGRETQYF. The CDR3 DNA reads TGTGCCAGAAGCTTGAGGAGACAGGGGCGGGAGACCCAGTACTTC.

The genes are TRBV10-1 and TRBJ1-1, with 7 bases aligning to TRBD1. The CDR3 length is 14 residues. In germline, CDR1 is WNHNN, CDR2 SYGVQD (reference sequence). Trimming cost V 0 bases and J 7 bases; bases outside gene matches: 5. CDR3 coding DNA: TGCGCCAGCAGTGAGTCGTCAGGGGGATTTGAAGCTTTCTTT. It codes for CASSESSGGFEAFF.

As concerns this clone: A junction end diverges from the germline sequence, so it may reflect a read error. The V gene is TRBV5-3, the J gene TRBJ2-1, with TRBD2 matching over 11 bases. TRBV5-3 is classed as an ORF, of uncertain function. This CDR3 is 15 amino acids long. CDR3: CASSFPSGGRYEQFF. In DNA, the CDR3 is TGTGCCAGCAGCTTTCCTAGCGGGGGGAGATATGAGCAGTTCTTC.

This chain connects TRBV6-1 to TRBJ2-2; 7 nucleotides line up with TRBD2. J was trimmed by 3 bases and V by 2 bases; bases with no gene match: 9. The CDR3 covers 17 residues. The V gene's germline CDR1 is MNHNS and CDR2 SASEGT. The CDR3 nucleotides read TGTGCCAGCAGTGAATCGATTCGGACTAGGGACACCGGGGAGCTGTTTTTT. This encodes CASSESIRTRDTGELFF.

The CDR3 loop is CASSPRGGQETQYF. The CDR3 DNA reads TGTGCCAGCTCACCCCGAGGTGGCCAAGAGACCCAGTACTTC. V and J are TRBV18 and TRBJ2-5; D is ambiguous. The V and J ends lost 3 bases and 1 base respectively, with 9 bases between them. CDR1 and CDR2 (germline): KGHSH, LQKENI. CDR3 length equals 14 residues.

The gene calls are TRBV27 and TRBJ1-1; 7 positions agree with TRBD1. CDR1 is MNHEY and CDR2 is SMNVEV in the germline V gene (reference sequence). Germline trimming cut 3 bases from V and 6 bases from J; bases unmatched to any gene: 13. The CDR3 totals 16 residues. The CDR3 region has the DNA TGTGCCAGCAGTTTTTCTTGGACAGGTTCTTCGGCTGAAGCTTTCTTT. Its protein product is CASSFSWTGSSAEAFF.

This chain uses TRBV14 with TRBJ1-6; TRBD1 matches 9 bases. Germline assignment: CDR1 SGHDN and CDR2 FVKESK. The V and J ends lost 4 bases and 9 bases, in that order; junction bases with no gene match: 7. The CDR3 consists of 15 residues. Written as DNA, the CDR3 is TGTGCCAGCAGCCTAATGGACAGGGGCATTTCACCCCTCCACTTT. Translation: CASSLMDRGISPLHF.

The V call is TRBV5-4, the J call TRBJ2-3; no clear D gene. Trimming removed 4 bases from V and 4 bases from J, with 10 bases in between. Germline CDR1 and CDR2: SGHNT and YYREEE (reference sequence). This CDR3 region has 13 residues. The CDR3 DNA is TGTGCCAGCAGCCCGAACTCCCCAGATACGCAGTATTTT. Translated, it gives CASSPNSPDTQYF.

The CDR3 reads CASSQGRQASGNTIYF. The DNA of the CDR3 is TGCGCCAGCAGCCAAGGTCGGCAGGCCTCTGGAAACACCATATATTTT. This chain uses TRBV4-1 with TRBJ1-3, with D unclear. Germline V gene data show CDR1 as MGHRA and CDR2 as YSYEKL. The CDR3 is 16 amino acids. The V end lost 1 base, the J end lost 0 bases, and 10 bases lay between the germline ends.

This rearrangement joins TRBV4-2 to TRBJ2-1; a possible D gene is TRBD2 (5 bases). CDR3 length: 16 residues. The germline CDR1 and CDR2 sequences are LGHNA and YNFKEQ. The ends were cut back, 1 base at V and 2 bases at J, with 12 bases in the middle. The CDR3 nucleotides are TGTGCCAGCAGCCAAGCGAGCGGCCAAACCTACAATGAGCAGTTCTTC. Protein: CASSQASGQTYNEQFF.

The chain has TRBV4-1 and TRBJ1-5; unclear D gene. The CDR3 length is 17 residues. Germline V lookup: CDR1 MGHRA, CDR2 YSYEKL. V was shortened by 4 bases and J by 1 base, with 17 bases between the two germline ends. Written as DNA, the CDR3 is TGCGCCAGCAGCCCTCGACAATACTCTGAGAGCAATCAGCCCCAGCATTTT. It translates to CASSPRQYSESNQPQHF.

The chain combines TRBV7-9 with TRBJ2-6; no firm D call. The CDR3 has 14 residues. Trimming cost V 11 bases and J 0 bases, with 11 bases left between them. Germline CDR1 reads SEHNR; CDR2 reads FQNEAQ (reference sequence). The CDR3 nucleotides read TGTGCCGGGCCACTGGGCTCTGGGGCCAACGTCCTGACTTTC. It translates to CAGPLGSGANVLTF.

This clone occurred a few times. This chain uses TRBV6-5 with TRBJ1-5; D is possibly TRBD1 (5 bases). CDR3 length: 13 residues. Germline CDR1 reads MNHEY; CDR2 reads SVGAGI. The ends were cut back, 2 bases at V and 6 bases at J, with 8 bases in the middle. The CDR3 spells CASSYGASQPQHF. The CDR3 DNA reads TGTGCCAGCAGTTACGGGGCAAGTCAGCCCCAGCATTTT.

The V call is TRBV28, the J call TRBJ1-1; unclear D gene. Between the trimmed V and J ends, which lost 7 bases and 0 bases, there was a span of 9 bases. The CDR3 is made up of 13 amino acids. Looked up from germline, CDR1 is MDHEN and CDR2 is SYDVKM. In DNA, the CDR3 is TGTGCCAGCAATGCCCAGATGAACACTGAAGCTTTCTTT. Its translation is CASNAQMNTEAFF.